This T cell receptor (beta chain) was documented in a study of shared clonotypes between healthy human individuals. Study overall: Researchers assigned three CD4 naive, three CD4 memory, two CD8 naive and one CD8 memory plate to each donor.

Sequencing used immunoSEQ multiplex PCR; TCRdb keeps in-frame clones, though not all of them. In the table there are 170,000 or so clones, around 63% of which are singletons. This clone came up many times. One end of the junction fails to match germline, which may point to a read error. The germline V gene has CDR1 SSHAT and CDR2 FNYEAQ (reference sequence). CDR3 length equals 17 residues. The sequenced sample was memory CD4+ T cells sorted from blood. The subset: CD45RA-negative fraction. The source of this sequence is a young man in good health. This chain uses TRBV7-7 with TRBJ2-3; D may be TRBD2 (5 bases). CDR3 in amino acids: CASSLGFPGSSTDTQYF. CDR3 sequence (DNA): TGTGCTAGCAGCTTAGGCTTTCCGGGATCAAGCACAGATACGCAGTATTTT.